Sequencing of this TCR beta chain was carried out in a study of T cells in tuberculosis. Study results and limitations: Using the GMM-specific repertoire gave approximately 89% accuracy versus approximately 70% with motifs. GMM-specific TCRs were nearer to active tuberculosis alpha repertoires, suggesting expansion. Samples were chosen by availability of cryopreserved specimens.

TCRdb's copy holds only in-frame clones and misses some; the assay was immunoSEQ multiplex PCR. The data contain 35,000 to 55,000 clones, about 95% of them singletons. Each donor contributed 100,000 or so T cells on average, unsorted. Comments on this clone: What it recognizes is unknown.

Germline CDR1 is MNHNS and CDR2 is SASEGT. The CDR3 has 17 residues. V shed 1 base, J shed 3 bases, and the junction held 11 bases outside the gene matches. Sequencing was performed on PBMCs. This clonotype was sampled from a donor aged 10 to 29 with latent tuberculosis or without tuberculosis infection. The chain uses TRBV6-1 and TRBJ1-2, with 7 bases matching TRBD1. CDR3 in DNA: TGTGCCAGCAGTGAAGGGGTCTTGACAGGGAAGGACTATGGCTACACCTTC. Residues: CASSEGVLTGKDYGYTF.